These 27 T cell receptor beta chains originate from one sample sequenced in a study of T cell responses to AZD1222 COVID-19 vaccine (dated by TCRdb to 2020 to 2023). This specimen's time point label, per the study, means: baseline before first vaccination. The sample's treatment or condition label, decoded: meningococcal conjugate vaccine given as trial control. The library was generated by the immunoSEQ multiplex PCR assay. The table was pulled from immuneACCESS by TCRdb, which kept in-frame rearrangements only. Such tables lose some clones; where checked, under half of the loss comes from unresolved V genes, and the rest has no known cause. In all, the sample holds approximately 100,000 clones, and 88% of those were seen once. Clones ranked in the top ten supply around 13% of the sample. Sequenced here: peripheral blood, sampled on day 0 of MenACWY control vaccination. The source is an adult in good health.

The chain combines TRBV9 with TRBJ2-7; 7 bases match TRBD1. This CDR3 is built from 15 residues. After removal of 3 bases from V and 4 bases from J, the junction contained 10 bases not matched to a gene. The V gene's germline CDR1 is SGDLS and CDR2 YYNGEE. CDR3 bases: TGTGCCAGCAGCGCGGGACAGAGCAGTTGGTACGAGCAGTACTTC. It encodes CASSAGQSSWYEQYF.

The CDR3 sequence: CASSLASGIYEQYF. DNA for the CDR3: TGTGCCAGCAGTCTAGCTAGCGGGATCTACGAGCAGTACTTC. V and J are TRBV28 and TRBJ2-7, with 9 nucleotides matching TRBD2. In germline, CDR1 is MDHEN, CDR2 SYDVKM. This CDR3 region has 14 residues. Trimming at V came to 5 bases and at J to 3 bases, leaving 5 bases not matched to a gene.

This clone was seen once. V is TRBV30 and J is TRBJ2-5; D perhaps matches TRBD2 (6 bases). Per the germline V gene, CDR1 is GTSNPN and CDR2 is SVGIG (reference sequence). The CDR3 has 14 amino acids. V gave up 8 bases and J gave up 4 bases, with 20 bases separating them. The CDR3 spells CAAETTGVGETQYF. CDR3 coding DNA: TGTGCCGCGGAGACCACGGGAGTTGGAGAGACCCAGTACTTC.

The chain recombines TRBV9 with TRBJ2-5; no clear D. V was cut by 3 bases and J by 5 bases, with 11 bases left in between. Germline V lookup: CDR1 SGDLS, CDR2 YYNGEE. The CDR3 runs 13 residues. For the CDR3, the DNA is TGTGCCAGCAGCGCCCCGCCGGTGGAGACCCAGTACTTC. Translation: CASSAPPVETQYF.

V usage is TRBV28 and J usage is TRBJ1-1, with D perhaps TRBD1 (6 bases). Germline CDR1 is MDHEN and CDR2 is SYDVKM. The CDR3 extends over 16 amino acids. With 5 bases removed from V and 0 bases from J, the gap between germline ends came to 16 bases. Here the CDR3 reads CASSADQGSLNTEAFF. CDR3 DNA sequence: TGTGCCAGCAGTGCCGATCAGGGGTCCTTGAACACTGAAGCTTTCTTT.

The chain joins TRBV5-6 to TRBJ2-2; D not certain. V shed 2 bases and J shed 4 bases, with 6 bases lying between them. In germline, CDR1 is SGHDT, CDR2 YYEEEE. CDR3 size: 13 residues. The chain's CDR3 is CASSFSSTGELFF. As DNA, the CDR3 is TGTGCCAGCAGCTTCTCTTCCACCGGGGAGCTGTTTTTT.

This chain joins TRBV28 and TRBJ1-1; D unresolved. Trimming took 6 bases from V and 0 from J, leaving 11 bases between them. The CDR3 has 14 amino acids. Germline-derived CDR1 and CDR2 are MDHEN and SYDVKM. The CDR3 nucleotides read TGTGCCAGCAGAGCCGGGGTATTGAACACTGAAGCTTTCTTT. This sequence encodes CASRAGVLNTEAFF.

This clone was seen only once. V gene TRBV11-1 combines with J gene TRBJ1-1; 7 bases line up with TRBD1. The trim removed 5 bases at V and 1 base at J, leaving 4 bases unmatched. Germline V CDR1 and CDR2: SGHAT, FQDESV (reference sequence). This CDR3 contains 14 residues. CDR3 sequence: CASSPGQRNTEAFF. The DNA for the CDR3 is TGTGCCAGCAGCCCGGGACAGAGGAACACTGAAGCTTTCTTT.

This chain uses TRBV28 with TRBJ2-7, with D tentatively TRBD1 (5 bases). Germline loops: CDR1 MDHEN, CDR2 SYDVKM. CDR3 size: 12 residues. V lost 6 bases and J lost 3, with 9 bases in between. CDR3 sequence (DNA): TGTGCCAGCAGGGGGCTTGTCTACGAGCAGTACTTC. Its protein is CASRGLVYEQYF.

The J gene is TRBJ2-1, the V gene TRBV12-3 or TRBV12-4, with TRBD1 identical over 11 bases. This CDR3 comprises 13 residues. V gave up 6 bases and J gave up 7 bases; unmatched junction bases: 2. Here the CDR3 reads CASRGQGGNEQFF. DNA of the CDR3: TGTGCCAGCAGGGGACAGGGGGGGAATGAGCAGTTCTTC.

This clone showed up just once. The chain employs TRBV5-1 and TRBJ1-2; 7 bases map to TRBD1. The V gene end was trimmed by 0 bases and the J gene end by 0 bases; junction bases not matched to a gene: 5. This CDR3 comprises 16 residues. Germline values: CDR1 SGHRS, CDR2 YFSETQ. CDR3 sequence: CASSLGGTETNYGYTF. CDR3 nucleotide sequence: TGCGCCAGCAGCTTGGGGGGGACAGAGACTAACTATGGCTACACCTTC.

A few counts support this clone. The V and J genes are TRBV9 and TRBJ1-1, with unresolved D. CDR1 and CDR2 from the germline V gene are SGDLS and YYNGEE. The CDR3 sequence is 13 residues long. Trimming stripped 0 bases from V and 1 base from J, with 4 bases between. The CDR3 DNA sequence: TGTGCCAGCAGCGTAGCGGGGAACACTGAAGCTTTCTTT. Translation: CASSVAGNTEAFF. Filled out from reference TRBV9 and TRBJ1-1, the complete variable domain reads DSGVTQTPKHLITATGQRVTLRCSPRSGDLSVYWYQQSLDQGLQFLIQYYNGEERAKGNILERFSAQQFPDLHSELNLSSLELGDSALYFCASSVAGNTEAFFGQGTRLTVV.

This clone was counted a few times. The V gene is TRBV5-1, the J gene TRBJ2-2; D ambiguous. Germline values: CDR1 SGHRS, CDR2 YFSETQ. The CDR3 is 13 amino acids. The V end lost 0 bases, the J end lost 7 bases, and 7 bases lay between the germline ends. CDR3 sequence (DNA): TGCGCCAGCAGCTTGGATGTTGTCGGGGAGCTGTTTTTT. Amino acids: CASSLDVVGELFF.

This clone was seen a single time. This chain uses TRBV7-2 with TRBJ1-6; no definite D call. The V end was cut by 4 bases, the J end by 10 bases, with 8 bases between. The CDR3 is 12 residues long. The germline V gene has CDR1 SGHTA and CDR2 FQGNSA. The CDR3 protein is CASSSLGSPLHF. CDR3 in DNA: TGTGCCAGCAGCTCACTAGGCTCACCCCTCCACTTT.

The J gene is TRBJ1-1, the V gene TRBV7-2; D not resolved. The germline V and J ends were trimmed by 5 bases and 6 bases, with 13 bases remaining between them. The CDR3 has 13 amino acids. Germline V gene sequence: CDR1 SGHTA, CDR2 FQGNSA. The CDR3 region has the DNA TGTGCCAGCAGCCCCGCCCGGGAGGCTGAAGCTTTCTTT. This sequence encodes CASSPAREAEAFF.

This chain links TRBV6-5 with TRBJ1-6; unclear D gene. V lost 2 bases, J lost 15 bases, and 17 bases lay in between. The CDR3 totals 14 residues. Germline V lookup: CDR1 MNHEY, CDR2 SVGAGI. The CDR3: CASSYGTQPSVLHF. The CDR3 bases are TGTGCCAGCAGTTACGGTACCCAGCCCTCGGTCCTCCACTTT.

The chain recombines TRBV27 with TRBJ1-1; perhaps TRBD1 as D (6 bases). Per germline, CDR1 MNHEY and CDR2 SMNVEV (reference sequence). Trimming shortened V by 2 bases and J by 3 bases, and 7 bases separated the two germline ends. The CDR3 has 13 amino acids. The CDR3 DNA reads TGTGCCAGCAGTTTACAGGGGTACACTGAAGCTTTCTTT. Encoded protein: CASSLQGYTEAFF.

CDR3: CAWNRPGRNTEAFF. The CDR3 DNA sequence: TGTGCCTGGAACCGTCCCGGGAGGAACACTGAAGCTTTCTTT. V usage is TRBV30 and J usage is TRBJ1-1, with D unresolved. The CDR3 totals 14 residues. Germline values: CDR1 GTSNPN, CDR2 SVGIG (reference sequence). Trimming removed 4 bases from V and 1 base from J, with 13 bases in between. Full variable domain (outside the CDR3, taken from reference TRBV30 and TRBJ1-1): SQTIHQWPATLVQPVGSPLSLECTVEGTSNPNLYWYRQAAGRGLQLLFYSVGIGQISSEVPQNLSASRPQDRQFILSSKKLLLSDSGFYLCAWNRPGRNTEAFFGQGTRLTVV.

The V call is TRBV7-2, the J call TRBJ1-1; 7 bases line up with TRBD1. Looked up from germline, CDR1 is SGHTA and CDR2 is FQGNSA. V trimming: 5 bases; J trimming: 3 bases; junction bases outside the gene matches: 9. The CDR3 is made up of 15 amino acids. DNA of the CDR3: TGTGCCAGCAGCCTCTCAGGGACAGCGCACACTGAAGCTTTCTTT. Protein: CASSLSGTAHTEAFF.

The chain carries TRBV27 and TRBJ1-1, with D unresolved. The germline V gene has CDR1 MNHEY and CDR2 SMNVEV (reference sequence). This CDR3 is built from 11 residues. Trimming cost V 4 bases and J 6 bases, with 6 bases left between them. The CDR3 region is CASSSGAEAFF. CDR3 sequence (DNA): TGTGCCAGCAGTTCCGGTGCTGAAGCTTTCTTT.

The V gene is TRBV5-4, the J gene TRBJ2-7; D perhaps matches TRBD1 (7 bases). The CDR3 is 14 residues long. CDR1 is SGHNT and CDR2 is YYREEE in the germline V gene (reference sequence). The V and J ends lost 6 bases and 7 bases respectively, with 20 bases between them. The CDR3 loop is CASKSAQGEVEQYF. As DNA, the CDR3 is TGTGCCAGCAAGAGTGCGCAGGGGGAGGTGGAGCAGTACTTC.

This chain links TRBV29-1 with TRBJ2-3; a weak D match, TRBD1 (6 bases). The CDR3 covers 14 residues. Trimming left V 8 bases short and J 5 bases short, with 20 bases between. Germline V gene lookup returns CDR1 SQVTM and CDR2 ANQGSEA. The CDR3 here is CSLGAGRGRDTQYF. As DNA, the CDR3 is TGCAGCTTGGGGGCAGGTCGAGGACGAGATACGCAGTATTTT.

V gene TRBV7-9 combines with J gene TRBJ2-7; maybe TRBD1 (6 bases). Per the germline V gene, CDR1 is SEHNR and CDR2 is FQNEAQ (reference sequence). This CDR3 contains 13 residues. With 5 bases removed from V and 7 bases from J, the gap between germline ends came to 15 bases. As DNA, the CDR3 is TGTGCCAGCAGCCCAGGGGCTATCTGGGAGCAGTACTTC. Its translation is CASSPGAIWEQYF.

The J gene is TRBJ1-2, the V gene TRBV7-9; D is unresolved. V was shortened by 0 bases and J by 2 bases, with 7 bases between the two germline ends. Germline CDR1 is SEHNR and CDR2 is FQNEAQ (reference sequence). The CDR3 is 14 amino acids. The DNA for the CDR3 is TGTGCCAGCAGCTTAGCGCAGGCGAACTATGGCTACACCTTC. Translating gives CASSLAQANYGYTF.

The chain has TRBV6-5 and TRBJ2-7; D gene unclear. The CDR3 length is 13 residues. Germline V gene data show CDR1 as MNHEY and CDR2 as SVGAGI. The germline V and J ends were trimmed by 2 bases and 5 bases, with 10 bases remaining between them. In DNA, the CDR3 is TGTGCCAGCAGTTACGAAGATCAGGACGAGCAGTACTTC. This sequence encodes CASSYEDQDEQYF.

The J gene is TRBJ2-7, the V gene TRBV20-1; 9 bases are a match to TRBD1. This CDR3 contains 16 residues. Germline values: CDR1 DFQATT, CDR2 SNEGSKA (reference sequence). V gave up 6 bases and J gave up 3 bases; unmatched junction bases: 15. This CDR3 is CSASNPSGTGIYEQYF. For the CDR3, the DNA is TGCAGTGCAAGTAACCCCTCCGGGACAGGGATCTACGAGCAGTACTTC.

The J gene is TRBJ2-3, the V gene TRBV9; 8 positions agree with TRBD1. Germline V gene sequence: CDR1 SGDLS, CDR2 YYNGEE. The CDR3 extends over 15 amino acids. V lost 2 bases and J lost 2; bases outside the gene matches: 4. The CDR3 sequence: CASSVRDRPTDTQYF. The CDR3 DNA reads as TGTGCCAGCAGCGTCCGGGACAGGCCCACAGATACGCAGTATTTT.